The subject of this entry is one TCR beta chain. This sample is part of a study of blood T cell repertoires in COVID-19. Methods used by the authors: Estimated nucleated cell counts came from reference gene primer amplification. Sequencing used immunoSEQ multiplex PCR; TCRdb keeps in-frame clones, though not all of them. That table gives V, J and clone size, and the DNA gave D and trimming. The sample consists of 280,000 or so clones, roughly 91% of them appearing once. V shed 0 bases, J shed 4 bases, and the junction held 7 bases outside the gene matches. The CDR3 runs 16 residues. Germline V gives CDR1 SGHRS, CDR2 YFSETQ.

The sequenced sample consisted of PBMCs or T cells enriched from blood (not recorded which). The chain employs TRBV5-1 and TRBJ2-1, with 7 bases that match TRBD1. This receptor was obtained from a woman aged 45-59 years who had been exposed to COVID-19. The CDR3 region is CASSLVTGVGYNEQFF. CDR3 DNA: TGCGCCAGCAGCTTGGTAACAGGGGTGGGTTACAATGAGCAGTTCTTC.